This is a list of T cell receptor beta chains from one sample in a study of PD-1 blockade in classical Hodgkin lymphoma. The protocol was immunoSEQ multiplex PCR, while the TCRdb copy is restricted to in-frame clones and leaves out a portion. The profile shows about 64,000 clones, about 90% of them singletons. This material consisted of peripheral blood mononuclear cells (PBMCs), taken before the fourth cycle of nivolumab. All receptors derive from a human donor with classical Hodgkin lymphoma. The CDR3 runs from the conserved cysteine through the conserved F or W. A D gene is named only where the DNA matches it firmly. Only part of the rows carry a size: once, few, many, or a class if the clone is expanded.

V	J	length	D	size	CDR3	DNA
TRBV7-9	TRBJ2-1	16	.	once	CASSPRGPTQYYEQFF	TGTGCCAGCAGCCCTCGGGGGCCCACCCAATACTATGAGCAGTTCTTC
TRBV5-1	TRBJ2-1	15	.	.	CASSQGEASYNEQFF	TGCGCCAGCAGCCAAGGCGAGGCTTCTTACAATGAGCAGTTCTTC
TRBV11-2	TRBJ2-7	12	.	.	CASSSTTGEQYF	TGTGCCAGCAGCTCAACGACCGGCGAGCAGTACTTC
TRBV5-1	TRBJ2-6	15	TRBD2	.	CATGSAGVGANVLTF	TGCGCCACCGGGTCCGCGGGGGTCGGGGCCAACGTCCTGACTTTC
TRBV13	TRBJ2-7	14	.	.	CASSLGPAGEGWYF	TGTGCCAGCAGCTTGGGTCCGGCAGGGGAGGGGTGGTACTTC
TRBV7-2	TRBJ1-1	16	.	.	CASSLDGRGGRAEAFF	TGTGCCAGCAGCTTAGACGGCCGGGGCGGGAGGGCTGAAGCTTTCTTT
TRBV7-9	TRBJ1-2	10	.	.	CASQGYGYTF	TGTGCCAGCCAGGGTTATGGCTACACCTTC
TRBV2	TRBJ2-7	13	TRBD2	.	CASSAGGYYEQYF	TGTGCCAGCAGCGCGGGGGGATACTACGAGCAGTACTTC
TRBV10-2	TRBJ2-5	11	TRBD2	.	CASRLAGVQYF	TGCGCCAGCAGACTAGCGGGGGTACAGTACTTC
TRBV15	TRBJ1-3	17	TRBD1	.	CATSRSGQGFSGNTIYF	TGTGCCACCAGCAGATCAGGACAGGGGTTTTCTGGAAACACCATATATTTT
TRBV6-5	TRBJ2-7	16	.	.	CASSYRLASSTYEQYF	TGTGCCAGCAGTTATAGGCTCGCCTCGAGCACCTACGAGCAGTACTTC
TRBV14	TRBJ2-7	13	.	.	CASSHLGRFEQYF	TGTGCCAGCAGCCACTTAGGGCGGTTCGAGCAGTACTTC
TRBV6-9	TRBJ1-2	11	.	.	CASPPRYGYTF	TGTGCCAGCCCTCCGAGATATGGCTACACCTTC
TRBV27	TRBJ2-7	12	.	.	CASSWPGGEQYF	TGTGCCAGCAGTTGGCCTGGGGGGGAGCAGTACTTC
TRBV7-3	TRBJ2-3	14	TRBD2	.	CASSPGGFRDTQYF	TGTGCCAGCAGCCCGGGGGGGTTCAGAGATACGCAGTATTTT
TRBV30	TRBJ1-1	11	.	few	CAWSRDLEAFF	TGTGCCTGGTCCCGGGACCTTGAAGCTTTCTTT
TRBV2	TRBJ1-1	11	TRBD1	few	CASSYRGKAFF	TGTGCCAGCAGTTACAGGGGGAAAGCTTTCTTT
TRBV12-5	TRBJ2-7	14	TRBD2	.	CASGSPASGGEQYF	TGTGCTAGTGGTTCACCCGCTAGCGGGGGCGAGCAGTACTTC